The text below deals with one T cell receptor (beta chain). Its antigen is currently unknown. This entry comes from a study of regulatory and conventional T cells in RAG deficiency. Findings and limits, study-wide: Control T-cell subsets had markedly higher Shannon entropy and lower Simpson indices than RAG-deficient patients. Compared with controls, unique Treg TCR beta sequences dropped about 110-fold in Omenn syndrome and CID/AS. Shorter CDR3s in all patient subsets; >90% Treg-Tconv overlap in Omenn. In Omenn syndrome, sorted "Tregs" may be peripherally activated cells.

Conventional CD4+ T cells were sorted from blood as CD25-low CD127-high cells. The repertoire was sequenced with immunoSEQ multiplex PCR; TCRdb's copy has only in-frame clones and lacks some. The data hold 40,000 to 55,000 clones, with approximately 90% observed a single time. This CDR3 is 15 amino acids long. Trimming removed 3 bases from V and 2 bases from J; junction bases left unmatched: 6. Germline V gene lookup returns CDR1 SEHNR and CDR2 FQNEAQ (reference sequence). These data were also filed under a second study, of regulatory T cells. That paper adds: Amplification used 52 TRBV primers and 13 TRBJ primers.

Material for sequencing was CD4+ effector T cells sorted from blood. The origin of this receptor is a human donor in good health. This sequence joins TRBV7-9 and TRBJ2-5, with 7 nucleotides matching TRBD2. CDR3 nucleotide sequence: TGTGCCAGCAGCTTCGGACTAGGAGGACAAGAGACCCAGTACTTC. Protein: CASSFGLGGQETQYF.